Presented here are 29 T cell receptor beta chains from one specimen sequenced in a study of T-cell memory formation after mild COVID-19. Using its own MiXCR run on the 5' RACE reads, TCRdb lists one record per CDR3 protein. The data show 550,000 to 600,000 distinct CDR3 sequences, roughly 17% seen once. The sequencing sample was made of PBMCs or a T cell subset sorted from them (not recorded which). Every receptor here comes from an adult woman who had mild COVID-19 (a few samples of this study predate the infection). Cell type and time point are not known.

This chain connects TRBV27 to TRBJ2-1; D might be TRBD2 (5 bases). Between the trimmed V and J ends, which lost 10 bases and 3 bases, there was a span of 10 bases. Germline values: CDR1 MNHEY, CDR2 SMNVEV (reference sequence). The CDR3 loop spans 12 amino acids. As DNA, the CDR3 is TGTGCCACCGCCGGGGTCTACAATGAGCAGTTCTTC. Protein product: CATAGVYNEQFF.

This clonotype was detected a few times. This chain links TRBV24-1 with TRBJ2-6; unclear D gene. The CDR3 has 15 amino acids. Germline V gene data show CDR1 as KGHDR and CDR2 as SFDVKD. V lost 4 bases, J lost 0 bases, and 6 bases lay in between. CDR3 coding DNA: TGTGCCACCAGTGAGCCTAGCTCTGGGGCCAACGTCCTGACTTTC. This translates into CATSEPSSGANVLTF.

The CDR3 DNA reads TGTGCCTACAACGTGACAGGGATTTGCGAGCAGTACTTC. It specifies CAYNVTGICEQYF. V is TRBV25-1 and J is TRBJ2-7, with 7 bases lining up with TRBD1. After removal of 11 bases from V and 6 bases from J, the junction contained 13 bases not matched to a gene. The CDR3 sequence is 13 residues long. Germline-derived CDR1 and CDR2 are MGHDK and SYGVNS.

This clonotype was counted at least ten times. The V and J genes are TRBV11-3 and TRBJ2-7, with D possibly TRBD1 on 5 matching bases. V gave up 1 base and J gave up 3 bases, with 10 bases separating them. CDR1 and CDR2 (germline): SGHNT, YENEEA. This CDR3 has 14 amino acids. The CDR3 here is CASSLASQGYEQYF. The DNA for the CDR3 is TGTGCCAGCAGCTTAGCCTCCCAGGGCTACGAGCAGTACTTC.

J is TRBJ2-7 and V is TRBV6-6, with D unresolved. Looked up from germline, CDR1 is MNHNY and CDR2 is SVGAGI (reference sequence). Trimming took 3 bases from V and 2 from J, leaving 11 bases between them. The CDR3 has 14 amino acids. The DNA for the CDR3 is TGTGCCAGCAGTTATATCACCCTGGCCTACGAGCAGTACTTC. This encodes CASSYITLAYEQYF.

This clonotype came up a few times. The chain recombines TRBV6-5 with TRBJ1-3, with D possibly matching TRBD1 (6 bases). The CDR3 spans 17 residues. Germline CDR1 MNHEY, CDR2 SVGAGI. V was pared by 5 bases and J by 1 base, with 18 bases between. DNA of the CDR3: TGTGCCAGCAGTCGCTCTGGGGGCCCCGGGTCTGGAAACACCATATATTTT. Translated, it gives CASSRSGGPGSGNTIYF.

CDR3 amino acids: CASRPLGGMADTQYF. CDR3 DNA: TGTGCCAGCAGACCTCTAGGGGGTATGGCGGATACGCAGTATTTT. This chain uses TRBV12-3 or TRBV12-4 with TRBJ2-3, with D maybe TRBD1 (6 bases). The V end was cut by 6 bases, the J end by 6 bases, with 19 bases between. The CDR3 extends over 15 amino acids.

This clonotype was detected many times. This sequence joins TRBV29-1 and TRBJ2-5; D uncertain. Germline loops: CDR1 SQVTM, CDR2 ANQGSEA. The CDR3 is made up of 11 amino acids. V gave up 2 bases and J gave up 4 bases, with 5 bases separating them. The CDR3 nucleotides are TGCAGCGTTGAATCCTTAGAGACCCAGTACTTC. Amino acid sequence: CSVESLETQYF. Full variable domain (outside the CDR3, taken from reference TRBV29-1 and TRBJ2-5): SAVISQKPSRDICQRGTSLTIQCQVDSQVTMMFWYRQQPGQSLTLIATANQGSEATYESGFVIDKFPISRPNLTFSTLTVSNMSPEDSSIYLCSVESLETQYFGPGTRLLVL.

This clonotype occurred many times. This sequence joins TRBV7-2 and TRBJ2-1; TRBD1 matches 7 bases. Per germline, CDR1 SGHTA and CDR2 FQGNSA. The CDR3 is 15 residues long. V trimming: 4 bases; J trimming: 4 bases; junction bases outside the gene matches: 7. The DNA of the CDR3 is TGTGCCAGCAGCTCCGGACAGGATAGGTACAATGAGCAGTTCTTC. It specifies CASSSGQDRYNEQFF. The full variable domain, completed using reference TRBV7-2 and TRBJ2-1, is GAGVSQSPSNKVTEKGKDVELRCDPISGHTALYWYRQSLGQGLEFLIYFQGNSAPDKSGLPSDRFSAERTGGSVSTLTIQRTQQEDSAVYLCASSSGQDRYNEQFFGPGTRLTVL.

This clonotype was detected only a few times. The V and J genes are TRBV4-2 and TRBJ2-5, with 9 bases lining up with TRBD2. This CDR3 is 15 amino acids long. CDR1 LGHNA and CDR2 YNFKEQ come from the germline V gene. The V and J ends lost 3 bases and 3 bases, in that order; junction bases with no gene match: 5. The DNA of the CDR3 is TGTGCCAGCAGCCACGTGGGCGGGGGGGAAGAGACCCAGTACTTC. It yields the protein CASSHVGGGEETQYF.

This clonotype was counted between two and nine times. The V gene is TRBV7-2, the J gene TRBJ1-5; TRBD1 is a possible D gene (5 bases). The CDR3 contains 16 residues. Germline loops: CDR1 SGHTA, CDR2 FQGNSA. Between the trimmed V and J ends, which lost 4 bases and 2 bases, there was a span of 15 bases. CDR3 protein: CASSSTYRGGNQPQHF. CDR3 DNA sequence: TGTGCCAGCAGCTCTACGTATAGGGGAGGCAATCAGCCCCAGCATTTT.

The chain joins TRBV7-3 to TRBJ2-1, with TRBD2 identical over 13 bases. V lost 8 bases to trimming and J lost 8 bases; unmatched junction nucleotides: 3. This CDR3 has 13 amino acids. Germline loops: CDR1 SGHTA, CDR2 FQGTGA. The CDR3 sequence: CASGLAGEHEQFF. In DNA, the CDR3 is TGTGCCAGCGGACTAGCGGGAGAACATGAGCAGTTCTTC.

The chain uses TRBV9 and TRBJ2-7; unclear D gene. V lost 1 base, J lost 2 bases, and 10 bases lay in between. Germline V gene data show CDR1 as SGDLS and CDR2 as YYNGEE. CDR3 size: 14 residues. CDR3 loop: CASSVSSNPYEQYF. CDR3 in DNA: TGTGCCAGCAGCGTATCTTCGAATCCCTACGAGCAGTACTTC.

This clonotype was counted at least ten times. The chain combines TRBV27 with TRBJ1-1, with 7 bases fitting TRBD1. This CDR3 has 14 amino acids. Unmatched junction bases numbered 7, after V lost 5 bases and J lost 4 bases. CDR1 and CDR2 (germline): MNHEY, SMNVEV (reference sequence). CDR3 residues: CASSRFPGGTEAFF. CDR3 sequence (DNA): TGTGCCAGCAGTCGATTTCCAGGGGGCACTGAAGCTTTCTTT.

This clonotype was picked up a small number of times. The chain combines TRBV6-1 with TRBJ2-7, with D unresolved. Germline V gene sequence: CDR1 MNHNS, CDR2 SASEGT. Trimming removed 7 bases from V and 4 bases from J, with 11 bases in between. The CDR3 extends over 12 amino acids. The CDR3 spells CASKPKPYEQYF. CDR3 nucleotide sequence: TGTGCCAGCAAGCCCAAACCTTACGAGCAGTACTTC.

This chain uses TRBV6-6 with TRBJ2-7; D is ambiguous. V lost 4 bases, J lost 6 bases, and 22 bases lay in between. This CDR3 comprises 16 residues. In germline, CDR1 is MNHNY, CDR2 SVGAGI (reference sequence). The CDR3 DNA is TGTGCCAGCAGTTCCACACTCCTGAGAGAAACTGGCGAGCAGTACTTC. It codes for CASSSTLLRETGEQYF.

There are a few counts of this clonotype. V and J are TRBV4-3 and TRBJ2-1, with 8 positions matching TRBD2. V trimming: 0 bases; J trimming: 5 bases; junction bases outside the gene matches: 6. Looked up from germline, CDR1 is LGHNA and CDR2 is YSLEER. The CDR3 runs to 16 residues. Here the CDR3 reads CASSQDGAGGNNEQFF. The CDR3 DNA reads as TGCGCCAGCAGCCAAGATGGGGCGGGAGGTAACAATGAGCAGTTCTTC.

The chain uses TRBV11-1 and TRBJ2-6; 7 positions match TRBD1. Per the germline V gene, CDR1 is SGHAT and CDR2 is FQDESV (reference sequence). The CDR3 is made up of 20 amino acids. V was clipped by 1 base and J by 0 bases; unmatched bases: 12. The CDR3 DNA follows: TGTGCCAGCAGCTTAGAGGGGGCGGCGGGTCCCAGCTCTGGGGCCAACGTCCTGACTTTC. Translated: CASSLEGAAGPSSGANVLTF.

The V call is TRBV6-1, the J call TRBJ2-7; 7 bases are a match to TRBD1. J gave up 2 bases and V 2 bases, and 3 bases lay outside the gene matches. The CDR3 consists of 14 residues. The germline V gene has CDR1 MNHNS and CDR2 SASEGT. Here the CDR3 DNA reads TGTGCCAGCAGTGAATGGACAGGACCCTACGAGCAGTACTTC. It specifies CASSEWTGPYEQYF.

This clonotype was counted a few times. The chain couples TRBV5-1 to TRBJ1-2; 7 nucleotides match TRBD1. The CDR3 totals 14 residues. Trimming took 0 bases from V and 3 from J; bases not matched to a gene: 2. Germline values: CDR1 SGHRS, CDR2 YFSETQ. Here the CDR3 reads CASSLGQGYYGYTF. The CDR3 nucleotides are TGCGCCAGCAGCTTGGGACAGGGCTACTATGGCTACACCTTC.

V usage is TRBV6-2 or TRBV6-3 and J usage is TRBJ2-4, with D perhaps matching TRBD2 (6 bases). Germline CDR1 and CDR2: MNHEY and SVGEGT. The CDR3 totals 20 residues. Trimming shortened V by 2 bases and J by 5 bases, and 28 bases separated the two germline ends. CDR3 bases: TGTGCCAGCAGTTACACCCACTTACTGGGGAAGGAGGGAGACGAAAACATTCAGTACTTC. Its translation: CASSYTHLLGKEGDENIQYF.

This chain uses TRBV6-1 with TRBJ2-1; no firm D call. Germline lookup yields CDR1 MNHNS and CDR2 SASEGT. This CDR3 spans 13 amino acids. Trimming took off 3 bases at V and 4 bases at J, with 7 bases between the two ends. The CDR3 sequence: CASSEGNYNEQFF. For the CDR3, the DNA is TGTGCCAGCAGTGAGGGGAATTACAATGAGCAGTTCTTC.

The V gene is TRBV6-2 or TRBV6-3, the J gene TRBJ1-1, with 9 bases that match TRBD1. This CDR3 contains 14 residues. The germline gives CDR1 MNHEY, CDR2 SVGEGT. The ends lost 4 bases at V and 5 bases at J; junction bases unmatched: 5. The chain's CDR3 is CASSWGTGTTEAFF. The DNA of the CDR3 is TGTGCCAGCAGTTGGGGGACAGGGACAACTGAAGCTTTCTTT.

The chain is built from TRBV12-3 or TRBV12-4 and TRBJ1-2, with 8 bases matching TRBD1. The CDR3 has 16 residues. V lost 6 bases to trimming and J lost 0 bases; unmatched junction nucleotides: 9. The CDR3 coding sequence is TGTGCCAGCAGCGATGGACAGGGCGTTACTAACTATGGCTACACCTTC. Amino acid sequence: CASSDGQGVTNYGYTF.

CDR3 nucleotide sequence: TGCGCCAGCAGCCAAGATCTCGGCTTCTCCACAGATACGCAGTATTTT. Its protein product is CASSQDLGFSTDTQYF. This chain joins TRBV4-1 and TRBJ2-3; D uncertain. Germline V lookup: CDR1 MGHRA, CDR2 YSYEKL. The CDR3 totals 16 residues. Trimming cost V 0 bases and J 2 bases, with 12 bases left between them.

This rearrangement joins TRBV7-9 to TRBJ1-2; D ambiguous. Germline loops: CDR1 SEHNR, CDR2 FQNEAQ (reference sequence). V lost 5 bases and J lost 5, with 9 bases in between. The length of the CDR3 is 12 residues. CDR3 residues: CASSPPSYGYTF. CDR3 sequence (DNA): TGTGCCAGCAGCCCACCATCGTATGGCTACACCTTC. Filled out from reference TRBV7-9 and TRBJ1-2, the complete variable domain reads DTGVSQNPRHKITKRGQNVTFRCDPISEHNRLYWYRQTLGQGPEFLTYFQNEAQLEKSRLLSDRFSAERPKGSFSTLEIQRTEQGDSAMYLCASSPPSYGYTFGSGTRLTVV.

This chain connects TRBV4-2 to TRBJ1-3; D gene uncertain. The germline V and J ends were trimmed by 3 bases and 0 bases, with 9 bases remaining between them. Looked up from germline, CDR1 is LGHNA and CDR2 is YNFKEQ. CDR3 length equals 15 residues. CDR3 residues: CASSHRALSGNTIYF. The CDR3 bases are TGTGCCAGCAGCCACCGGGCCCTCTCTGGAAACACCATATATTTT.

This clonotype was seen more than once but under ten times. The V call is TRBV4-1, the J call TRBJ2-5; D might be TRBD2 (6 bases). The CDR3 is made up of 17 amino acids. Trimming removed 4 bases at V and 1 base at J, with 19 bases between. Germline CDR1 MGHRA, CDR2 YSYEKL. The CDR3 DNA reads TGCGCCAGCAGCCGCGGGGTCCAGGGTACACCCCAAGAGACCCAGTACTTC. Residues: CASSRGVQGTPQETQYF.

CDR3 DNA sequence: TGTGCCAGCTCAGGAGGGACTAGCGGGAGAATCGAGCAGTACTTC. It codes for CASSGGTSGRIEQYF. The chain combines TRBV18 with TRBJ2-7; 14 nucleotides align to TRBD2. Unmatched junction bases numbered 6, after V lost 5 bases and J lost 6 bases. CDR1 is KGHSH and CDR2 is LQKENI in the germline V gene. CDR3 size: 15 residues.